This TCR beta chain originates from a study of T cells in localized non-small cell lung cancer. Study outcomes and limitations: Among the top 100 tumor clones, a median around 60 appeared in adjacent lung. The tumor had only one region sequenced, so heterogeneity remains possible.

Points on this clone: The target antigen is unknown.

Trimming took off 2 bases at V and 6 bases at J, with 14 bases between the two ends. Looked up from germline, CDR1 is ENHRY and CDR2 is SYGVKD. The CDR3 contains 14 residues. Assay used: immunoSEQ multiplex PCR; TCRdb lists only in-frame clones, some missing. Here the sample spans a few thousand clones, about 18% being singletons. This sequence joins TRBV10-3 and TRBJ2-7, with D possibly being TRBD2 (5 bases). This specimen was lung tumor tissue, taken before any cancer treatment. The source is a man between 35 and 75 years old with stage I lung adenocarcinoma. CDR3 bases: TGTGCCATCAGTGAGAGCCGGGAATCTAGCGAGCAGTACTTC. Translation: CAISESRESSEQYF.